Shown below are 14 T cell receptor beta chains from a single sample sequenced in a study of cytomegalovirus exposure and HLA in healthy donors. The protocol was immunoSEQ multiplex PCR, while the TCRdb copy is restricted to in-frame clones and leaves out a portion. The data show 70,000 or so clones, approximately 90% seen once. Sequenced: PBMCs. Receptor source: a man aged 18 to 30 in good health and CMV-seronegative.

The chain is built from TRBV7-3 and TRBJ2-3, with 13 bases matching TRBD2. There are 16 residues in the CDR3. Trimming removed 5 bases from V and 4 bases from J; junction bases left unmatched: 6. Germline CDR1 SGHTA, CDR2 FQGTGA. The CDR3 loop is CASSPPGLAGPDTQYF. Written as DNA, the CDR3 is TGTGCCAGCAGCCCCCCGGGACTAGCGGGACCAGATACGCAGTATTTT. The whole variable domain, filled in from reference TRBV7-3 and TRBJ2-3, reads GAGVSQTPSNKVTEKGKYVELRCDPISGHTALYWYRQSLGQGPEFLIYFQGTGAADDSGLPNDRFFAVRPEGSVSTLKIQRTERGDSAVYLCASSPPGLAGPDTQYFGPGTRLTVL.

This clone is medium-sized (0.01 to 0.1%). The rearrangement uses TRBV30 and TRBJ2-7, with D perhaps TRBD2 (5 bases). This CDR3 is 13 amino acids long. Germline V gives CDR1 GTSNPN, CDR2 SVGIG (reference sequence). Trimming left V 3 bases short and J 0 bases short, with 9 bases between. The CDR3 coding sequence is TGTGCCTGGAGGGCGGGCAACTCCTACGAGCAGTACTTC. This translates into CAWRAGNSYEQYF.

V usage is TRBV30 and J usage is TRBJ1-3; D might be TRBD1 (6 bases). V lost 1 base and J lost 0, with 13 bases in between. The CDR3 extends over 16 amino acids. The germline V gene encodes CDR1 GTSNPN and CDR2 SVGIG (reference sequence). The CDR3 region has the DNA TGTGCCTGGAGTGCCGGACAGAGAAACTCTGGAAACACCATATATTTT. Translating it yields CAWSAGQRNSGNTIYF.

The chain is built from TRBV7-2 and TRBJ2-1; possibly TRBD2 for D (5 bases). V lost 2 bases and J lost 6, with 14 bases in between. Germline assignment: CDR1 SGHTA and CDR2 FQGNSA. The CDR3 is 15 amino acids. As DNA, the CDR3 is TGTGCCAGCAGCTTACGAGGGCCGCTAATCAATGAGCAGTTCTTC. As protein: CASSLRGPLINEQFF.

The rearrangement uses TRBV14 and TRBJ1-1; TRBD1 agrees at 9 bases. This CDR3 spans 15 amino acids. Germline CDR1 and CDR2: SGHDN and FVKESK. V lost 1 base, J lost 11 bases, and 11 bases stayed unmatched. CDR3 loop: CASSQVRLTGGSAFF. CDR3 DNA: TGTGCCAGCAGCCAAGTCCGGTTGACAGGGGGGAGCGCTTTCTTT.

This rearrangement joins TRBV2 to TRBJ2-7; possible D gene TRBD2, 5 bases. V lost 6 bases, J lost 9 bases, and 15 bases lay in between. Germline CDR1 reads SNHLY; CDR2 reads FYNNEI. This CDR3 is 12 amino acids long. The DNA of the CDR3 is TGTGCCAGCAGCGTATCCCGCGAGGGGCAGTACTTC. Amino acid sequence: CASSVSREGQYF.

To note about this clone: A read error may account for a junction end that differs from germline. This chain links TRBV7-7 with TRBJ2-5; 7 nucleotides agree with TRBD1. Germline V CDR1 and CDR2: SSHAT, FNYEAQ (reference sequence). The CDR3 has 13 residues. The CDR3: CASSLTTGAPQYF. The DNA of the CDR3 is TGTGCTAGCAGCCTAACCACAGGGGCGCCCCAGTACTTC.

This clone was seen a handful of times. The chain couples TRBV5-1 to TRBJ1-5; TRBD1 aligns across 8 bases. The J segment lost 9 bases and the V segment lost 5 bases, leaving 4 bases of the junction unmatched. Germline V gives CDR1 SGHRS, CDR2 YFSETQ. The CDR3 spans 12 residues. In DNA, the CDR3 is TGCGCCAGCAGTTCCGACAGGGGGCCCCAGCATTTT. Translated: CASSSDRGPQHF.

The gene calls are TRBV5-1 and TRBJ2-7, with a tentative D call TRBD1 (5 bases). V lost 2 bases and J lost 1, with 10 bases in between. The CDR3 covers 14 residues. The V gene's germline CDR1 is SGHRS and CDR2 YFSETQ. This CDR3 reads CASSFDSWSYEQYF. Written as DNA, the CDR3 is TGCGCCAGCAGCTTTGACAGTTGGTCCTACGAGCAGTACTTC.

V gene TRBV5-6 combines with J gene TRBJ2-3; the D is unclear. The V and J ends lost 4 bases and 2 bases respectively, with 5 bases between them. The CDR3 covers 12 residues. CDR1 is SGHDT and CDR2 is YYEEEE in the germline V gene. CDR3 sequence reads: CASSLPTDTQYF. The CDR3 DNA is TGTGCCAGCAGCCTACCCACAGATACGCAGTATTTT.

CDR3 sequence reads: CASSIGTSGPRGNYNEQFF. DNA of the CDR3: TGTGCCAGTAGTATCGGGACTAGCGGCCCCCGGGGTAACTACAATGAGCAGTTCTTC. The chain carries TRBV19 and TRBJ2-1; 11 positions match TRBD2. CDR3 length: 19 amino acids. CDR1 is LNHDA and CDR2 is SQIVND in the germline V gene (reference sequence). The V segment lost 3 bases and the J segment 3 bases; nucleotides outside the gene matches: 13.

The chain uses TRBV11-2 and TRBJ2-1, with TRBD2 matching over 7 bases. Per germline, CDR1 SGHAT and CDR2 FQNNGV. The CDR3 covers 16 residues. J lost 0 bases, V lost 6 bases, and 8 bases had no gene match. DNA of the CDR3: TGTGCCAGCAGACTCAGCGGGACCGGCTCCTACAATGAGCAGTTCTTC. Translated, it gives CASRLSGTGSYNEQFF.

This chain links TRBV6-6 with TRBJ2-7; D may be TRBD2 (6 bases). Per the germline V gene, CDR1 is MNHNY and CDR2 is SVGAGI (reference sequence). V was pared by 4 bases and J by 5 bases, with 12 bases between. There are 13 residues in the CDR3. The DNA of the CDR3 is TGTGCCAGCAGTTCATCTCCGGGGGACGAGCAGTACTTC. It is translated as CASSSSPGDEQYF.

The chain has TRBV7-3 and TRBJ2-1; 11 bases align to TRBD2. CDR1 and CDR2 (germline): SGHTA, FQGTGA. The CDR3 loop spans 15 amino acids. The V and J ends lost 2 bases and 7 bases, in that order; junction bases with no gene match: 4. CDR3 bases: TGTGCCAGCAGCTTAGTACTAGCGGGAGAGAATGAGCAGTTCTTC. It is translated as CASSLVLAGENEQFF.